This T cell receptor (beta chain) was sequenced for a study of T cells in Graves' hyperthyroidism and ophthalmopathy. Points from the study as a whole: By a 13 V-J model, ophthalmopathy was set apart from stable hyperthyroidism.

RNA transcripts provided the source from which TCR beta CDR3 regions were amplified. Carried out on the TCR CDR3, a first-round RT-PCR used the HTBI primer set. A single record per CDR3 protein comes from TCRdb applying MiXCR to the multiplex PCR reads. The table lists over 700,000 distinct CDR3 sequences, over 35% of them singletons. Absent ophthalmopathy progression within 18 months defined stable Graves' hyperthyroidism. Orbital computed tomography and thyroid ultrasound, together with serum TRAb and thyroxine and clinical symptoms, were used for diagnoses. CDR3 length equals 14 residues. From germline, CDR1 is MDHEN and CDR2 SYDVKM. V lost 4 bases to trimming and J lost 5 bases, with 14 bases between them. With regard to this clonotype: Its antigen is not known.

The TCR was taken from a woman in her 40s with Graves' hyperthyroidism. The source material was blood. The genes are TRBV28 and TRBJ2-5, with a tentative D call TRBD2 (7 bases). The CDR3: CASSSRGAGETQYF. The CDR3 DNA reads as TGTGCCAGCAGTTCCCGGGGGGCTGGGGAGACCCAGTACTTC.